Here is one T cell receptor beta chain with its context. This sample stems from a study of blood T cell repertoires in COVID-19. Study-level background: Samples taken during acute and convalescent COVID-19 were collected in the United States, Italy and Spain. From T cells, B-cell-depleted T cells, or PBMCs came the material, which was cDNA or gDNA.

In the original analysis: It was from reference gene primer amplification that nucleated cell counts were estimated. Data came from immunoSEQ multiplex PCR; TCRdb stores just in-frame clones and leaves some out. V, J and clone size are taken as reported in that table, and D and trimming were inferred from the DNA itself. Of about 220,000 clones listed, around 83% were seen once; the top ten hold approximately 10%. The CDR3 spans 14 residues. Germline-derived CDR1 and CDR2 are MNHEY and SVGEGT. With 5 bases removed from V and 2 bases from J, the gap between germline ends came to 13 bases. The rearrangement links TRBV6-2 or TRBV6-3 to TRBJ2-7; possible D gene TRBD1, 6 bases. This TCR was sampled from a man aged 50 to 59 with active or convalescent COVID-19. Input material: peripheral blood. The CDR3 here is CASSLTGPAYEQYF. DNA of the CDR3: TGTGCCAGCAGTCTGACAGGTCCAGCCTACGAGCAGTACTTC.